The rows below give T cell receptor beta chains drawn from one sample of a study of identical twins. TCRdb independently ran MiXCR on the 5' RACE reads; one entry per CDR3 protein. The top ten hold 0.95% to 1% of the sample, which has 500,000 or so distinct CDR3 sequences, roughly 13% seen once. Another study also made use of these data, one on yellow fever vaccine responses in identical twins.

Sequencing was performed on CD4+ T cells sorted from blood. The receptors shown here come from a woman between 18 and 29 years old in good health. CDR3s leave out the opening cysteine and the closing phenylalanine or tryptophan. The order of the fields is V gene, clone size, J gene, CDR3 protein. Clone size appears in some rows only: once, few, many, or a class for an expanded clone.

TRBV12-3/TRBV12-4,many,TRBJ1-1,ASSLPSFNRPDEAF
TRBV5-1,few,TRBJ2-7,ASSLGGGQGASEQY
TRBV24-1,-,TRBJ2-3,ATSDPTSGSTDTQY
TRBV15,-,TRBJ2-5,ATSRDGTAGAETQY
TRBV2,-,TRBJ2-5,ASSEAPLAGQI
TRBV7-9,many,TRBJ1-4,ASSLGTTTNEKLF
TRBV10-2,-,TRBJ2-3,ASSEPGQTRDTQY
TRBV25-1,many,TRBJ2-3,ASRTRSGWGTDTQY
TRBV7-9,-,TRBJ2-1,ASSFSTRLANYNEQF
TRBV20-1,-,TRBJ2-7,SAPLRTNSYEQY
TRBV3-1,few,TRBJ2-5,ASSQDWKETQY
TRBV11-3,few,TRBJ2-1,ASSFEGSYNEQF
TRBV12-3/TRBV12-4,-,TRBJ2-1,ASTPGPGEQF
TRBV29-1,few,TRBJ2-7,SAQGYEQY
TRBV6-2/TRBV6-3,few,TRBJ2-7,ASSFLQGTYEQY
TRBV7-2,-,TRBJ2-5,ASSRGRFQETQY
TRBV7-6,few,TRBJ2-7,ASSPLAGGYEQY
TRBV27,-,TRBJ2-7,ASTPSGGVTYEQY
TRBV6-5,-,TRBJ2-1,ASSSLGGYYNEQF
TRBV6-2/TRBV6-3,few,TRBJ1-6,ASNHRDRGNSPLH
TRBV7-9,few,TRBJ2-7,ASSFLPGQREYEQY
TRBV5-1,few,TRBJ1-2,ASSLAGVYGYT
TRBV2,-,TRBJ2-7,ASSELWGQY
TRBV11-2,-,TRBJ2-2,ASSLDMRGTGELF
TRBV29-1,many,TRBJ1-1,SVDLPEAF
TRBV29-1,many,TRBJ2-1,SPRVTYNEQF
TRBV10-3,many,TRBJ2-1,AIGSGGTYNEQF
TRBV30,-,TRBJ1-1,AWGRMNTEAF
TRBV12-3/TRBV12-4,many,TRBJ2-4,ASTSRQGGLY
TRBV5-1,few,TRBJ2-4,ASSSALDSKNIQY
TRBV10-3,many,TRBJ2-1,AISRDVNEQF
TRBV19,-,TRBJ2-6,ASTDRLLSGANVLT
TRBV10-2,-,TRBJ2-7,ASRERQGVSYEQY
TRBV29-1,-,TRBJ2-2,SVEASRRNTGELF
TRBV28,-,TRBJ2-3,ASSPSGTADTQY
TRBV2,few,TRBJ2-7,ASSQVEQY
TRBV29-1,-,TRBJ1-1,SVDLRPTEAF
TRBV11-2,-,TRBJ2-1,ASSTGLAGGRDEQF
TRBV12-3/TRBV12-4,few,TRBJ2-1,ASSRGTEAYNEQF
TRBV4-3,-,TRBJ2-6,ASSQIISIEPGANVLT
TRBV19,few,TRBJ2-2,ASRTGANTGELF
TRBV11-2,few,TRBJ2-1,ASSFYSEQDEQF
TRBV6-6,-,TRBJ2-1,ASSSTEQF
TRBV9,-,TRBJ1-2,ASSGGQPLRGYT
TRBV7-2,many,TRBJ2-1,ASSPLPVLF
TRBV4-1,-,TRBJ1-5,ASSQEAYGGSSNQPQH
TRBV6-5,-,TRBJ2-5,ASSFKGSWETQY
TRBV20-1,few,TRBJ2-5,SARRTSGGAPQETQY
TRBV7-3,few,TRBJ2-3,ASSLLVESDTQY
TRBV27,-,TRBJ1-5,ASRQMRGYSNQPQH
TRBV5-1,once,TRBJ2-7,ASSPGPVYEQY